This TCR beta chain comes out of a study of beta chain features in type 1 diabetes. Broader study findings: Moderate yet significant TCRB CDR3 shortening was seen in Type 1 diabetes patients in all four CD4+ subsets. A potential PCR bias toward shorter templates would be equal in patient and control samples. A closer apparent resemblance between naive, central memory and Treg TCRB repertoires was seen in patients than in healthy donors.

This clone showed up just once. Its antigen is unidentified. What was sequenced were expressed TCRB transcripts, since all of the isolated RNA had been reverse transcribed. Profiling relied on immunoSEQ multiplex PCR, and the TCRdb table lists in-frame clones only, not all of them. This table has approximately 170,000 clones, around 63% appearing once. Sequences were obtained from naive CD4+ T cells from blood. The source is a man aged 30-40 years with type 1 diabetes.

This CDR3 reads CASSSVDGIHYEQYF. The CDR3 DNA follows: TGTGCCAGCAGCTCCGTCGACGGGATTCACTACGAGCAGTACTTC. This chain connects TRBV7-9 to TRBJ2-7, with D maybe TRBD2 (5 bases). Per germline, CDR1 SEHNR and CDR2 FQNEAQ (reference sequence). The CDR3 extends over 15 amino acids. V was trimmed by 4 bases and J by 3 bases, leaving 16 bases between them.